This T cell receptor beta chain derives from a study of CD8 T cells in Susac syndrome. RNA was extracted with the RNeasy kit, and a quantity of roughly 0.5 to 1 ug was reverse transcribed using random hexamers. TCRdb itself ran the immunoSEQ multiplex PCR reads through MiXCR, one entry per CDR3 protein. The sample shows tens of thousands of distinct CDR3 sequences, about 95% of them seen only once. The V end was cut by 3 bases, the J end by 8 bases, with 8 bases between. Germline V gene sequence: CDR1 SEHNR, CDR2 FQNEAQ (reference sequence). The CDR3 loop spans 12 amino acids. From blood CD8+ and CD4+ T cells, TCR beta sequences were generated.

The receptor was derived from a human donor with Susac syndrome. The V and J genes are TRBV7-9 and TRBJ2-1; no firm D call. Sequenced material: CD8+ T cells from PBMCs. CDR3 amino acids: CASSFPGYEQFF. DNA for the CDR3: TGTGCCAGCAGCTTCCCTGGTTATGAGCAGTTCTTC.